The 9 T cell receptor beta chains below all came from one sample that was sequenced in a study of graft-versus-host responses after intestinal transplantation. Intraepithelial lymphocytes and lamina propria lymphocytes were released through processing of graft tissue. The protocol was immunoSEQ multiplex PCR, while the TCRdb copy is restricted to in-frame clones and leaves out a portion. Seen here are about 15,000 clones, roughly two thirds observed once, and the top ten hold approximately 8.1%. Source: ileum tissue, taken around 95 weeks after intestinal transplantation. The receptors shown here come from a human patient who received an intestinal transplant, so some T cells may come from the graft donor.

The chain couples TRBV30 to TRBJ1-5, with a possible D match to TRBD1 (5 bases). Germline assignment: CDR1 GTSNPN and CDR2 SVGIG (reference sequence). The CDR3 sequence is 13 residues long. V was pared by 0 bases and J by 2 bases, with 5 bases between. The CDR3 nucleotides are TGTGCCTGGAGTGTACAGGGCAATCAGCCCCAGCATTTT. This sequence encodes CAWSVQGNQPQHF.

The rearrangement uses TRBV5-8 and TRBJ2-7; D is perhaps TRBD2 (6 bases). Germline CDR1 SGHTS, CDR2 YDEGEE. This CDR3 has 17 amino acids. The V and J ends lost 2 bases and 4 bases respectively, with 22 bases between them. The CDR3 DNA is TGTGCCAGCAGCTTTACGGGGGAGTTTCGTATGAAGTACGAGCAGTACTTC. Its protein is CASSFTGEFRMKYEQYF. The full variable domain, completed using reference TRBV5-8 and TRBJ2-7, is EAGVTQSPTHLIKTRGQQATLRCSPISGHTSVYWYQQALGLGLQFLLWYDEGEERNRGNFPPRFSGRQFPNYSSELNVNALELEDSALYLCASSFTGEFRMKYEQYFGPGTRLTVT.

This sequence joins TRBV18 and TRBJ2-5; D is uncertain. Germline assignment: CDR1 KGHSH and CDR2 LQKENI. V was trimmed by 4 bases and J by 1 base, leaving 10 bases between them. The CDR3 is made up of 14 amino acids. Written as DNA, the CDR3 is TGTGCCAGCTCACAGGAGCCCCTCCAAGAGACCCAGTACTTC. It translates to CASSQEPLQETQYF. Filled out from reference TRBV18 and TRBJ2-5, the complete variable domain reads NAGVMQNPRHLVRRRGQEARLRCSPMKGHSHVYWYRQLPEEGLKFMVYLQKENIIDESGMPKERFSAEFPKEGPSILRIQQVVRGDSAAYFCASSQEPLQETQYFGPGTRLLVL.

This chain uses TRBV6-4 with TRBJ2-7; 9 bases are shared with TRBD1. This CDR3 is built from 15 residues. Unmatched junction bases numbered 8, after V lost 6 bases and J lost 2 bases. CDR1 MRHNA and CDR2 SNTAGT come from the germline V gene. In DNA, the CDR3 is TGTGCCAGCAGGCGACAGGGGGAGGGTCCCTACGAGCAGTACTTC. It specifies CASRRQGEGPYEQYF.

This chain connects TRBV5-1 to TRBJ2-5; weak D call: TRBD2 (5 bases). Germline V gene lookup returns CDR1 SGHRS and CDR2 YFSETQ. The germline V and J ends were trimmed by 1 base and 2 bases, with 6 bases remaining between them. The CDR3 is 13 residues long. In nucleotides, the CDR3 is TGCGCCAGCAGCTTGTCGGGGCAAGAGACCCAGTACTTC. This gives the protein CASSLSGQETQYF.

This chain links TRBV7-9 with TRBJ2-3, with 11 positions matching TRBD1. Trimming at V came to 6 bases and at J to 6 bases, leaving 5 bases not matched to a gene. The CDR3 covers 14 residues. Germline CDR1 is SEHNR and CDR2 is FQNEAQ (reference sequence). The CDR3 sequence: CASSPGQGVDTQYF. In DNA form, the CDR3 reads TGTGCCAGCAGTCCGGGACAGGGGGTTGATACGCAGTATTTT.

V gene TRBV9 combines with J gene TRBJ2-2; a possible D gene is TRBD2 (6 bases). The V gene's germline CDR1 is SGDLS and CDR2 YYNGEE. The CDR3 has 14 amino acids. Trimming left V 3 bases short and J 1 base short, with 7 bases between. The CDR3, as DNA: TGTGCCAGCAGCGGGAGGGGGAACACCGGGGAGCTGTTTTTT. Its translation: CASSGRGNTGELFF.

There are a few counts of this clone. This chain uses TRBV18 with TRBJ2-3; D not resolved. V lost 0 bases and J 3 bases, leaving 10 bases between the germline ends. Germline V gives CDR1 KGHSH, CDR2 LQKENI. This CDR3 has 15 amino acids. The CDR3 loop reads CASSPPYQRTDTQYF. CDR3 in DNA: TGTGCCAGCTCACCACCCTACCAGAGGACAGATACGCAGTATTTT. The entire variable domain, with the rest obtained from reference TRBV18 and TRBJ2-3, is as follows: NAGVMQNPRHLVRRRGQEARLRCSPMKGHSHVYWYRQLPEEGLKFMVYLQKENIIDESGMPKERFSAEFPKEGPSILRIQQVVRGDSAAYFCASSPPYQRTDTQYFGPGTRLTVL.

The genes are TRBV27 and TRBJ2-7; perhaps TRBD1 as D (6 bases). V shed 4 bases and J shed 4 bases, with 17 bases lying between them. Germline V gives CDR1 MNHEY, CDR2 SMNVEV (reference sequence). The CDR3 sequence is 15 residues long. The CDR3 region is CASSSPGDTRYEQYF. The CDR3 nucleotides read TGTGCCAGCAGTTCACCAGGGGATACGCGATACGAGCAGTACTTC.